What follows is one T cell receptor (beta chain) and its context. Enrolled through a virtual design, the participants were between about 18 and 100 years of age and came from about two dozen US areas. Clinical history as reported by participants underpinned cohort assignment. Each recovered donor of Cohort 3 presented with two negative PCRs, clearance, or symptom resolution. The length of the CDR3 is 15 residues. Trimming took off 1 base at V and 0 bases at J, with 8 bases between the two ends. Per the germline V gene, CDR1 is SGDLS and CDR2 is YYNGEE. This sample was included in a study of blood T cell repertoires in COVID-19. Here immunoSEQ multiplex PCR was the method, and the copy in TCRdb shows in-frame clones only, minus some. The sample lists some 270,000 clones; 89% were seen once.

The genes are TRBV9 and TRBJ1-5; the D is unclear. Sequencing was carried out using PBMCs or T cells enriched from blood (not recorded which). The clonotype comes from a woman aged 60-70 years who had recovered from COVID-19. The CDR3 coding sequence is TGTGCCAGCAGCGTACTGTTCTATAGCAATCAGCCCCAGCATTTT. This encodes CASSVLFYSNQPQHF.